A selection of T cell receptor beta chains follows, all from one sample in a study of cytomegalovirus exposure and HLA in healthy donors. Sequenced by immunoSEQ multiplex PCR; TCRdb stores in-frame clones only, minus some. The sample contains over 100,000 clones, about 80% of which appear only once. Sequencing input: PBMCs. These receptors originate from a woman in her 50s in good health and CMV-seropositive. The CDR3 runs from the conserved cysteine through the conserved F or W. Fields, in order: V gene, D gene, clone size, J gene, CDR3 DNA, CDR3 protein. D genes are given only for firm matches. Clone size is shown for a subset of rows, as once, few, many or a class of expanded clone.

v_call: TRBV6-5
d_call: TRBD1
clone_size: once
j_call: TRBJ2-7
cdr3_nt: TGTGCCAGCAGTTACTCGGGCAGGGGGCTACATGGCGAGCAGTACTTC
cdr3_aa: CASSYSGRGLHGEQYF

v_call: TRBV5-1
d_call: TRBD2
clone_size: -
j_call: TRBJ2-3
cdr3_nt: TGCGCCAGCAGCCTCGGACTAGCGGTTAGCACAGATACGCAGTATTTT
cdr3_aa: CASSLGLAVSTDTQYF

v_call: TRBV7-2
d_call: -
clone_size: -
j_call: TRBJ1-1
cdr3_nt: TGTGCCAGCAGCTTGGAACAGCCTGAAGCTTTCTTT
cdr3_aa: CASSLEQPEAFF

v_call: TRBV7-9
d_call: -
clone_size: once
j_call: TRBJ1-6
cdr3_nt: TGTGCCAGCAGCTTCGGGGATTCACCCCTCCACTTT
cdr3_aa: CASSFGDSPLHF

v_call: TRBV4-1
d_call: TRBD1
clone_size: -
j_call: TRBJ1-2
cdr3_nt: TGCGCCAGCAGCTCTGACACAGGGGGCGTCAACTATGGCTACACCTTC
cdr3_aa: CASSSDTGGVNYGYTF

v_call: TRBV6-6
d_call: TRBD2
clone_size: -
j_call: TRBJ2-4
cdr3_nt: TGTGCCAGCAGTTACTTTGGACTAGCGGGGGAGGACAGTCAGTACTTC
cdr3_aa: CASSYFGLAGEDSQYF

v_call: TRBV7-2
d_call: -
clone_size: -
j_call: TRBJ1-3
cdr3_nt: TGTGCCAGCAGCTTCGTCCCCGGCTACAGGGACAAATTCGGAAACACCATATATTTT
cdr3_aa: CASSFVPGYRDKFGNTIYF

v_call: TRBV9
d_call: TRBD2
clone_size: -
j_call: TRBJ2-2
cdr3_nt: TGTGCCAGCAGCGTCTATCGACTAGCGGGGGGTGGCACCGGGGAGCTGTTTTTT
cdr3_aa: CASSVYRLAGGGTGELFF

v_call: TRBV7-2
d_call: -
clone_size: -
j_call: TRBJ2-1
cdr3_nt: TGTGCCAGCAGCTTATACTCCCACAATGAGCAGTTCTTC
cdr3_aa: CASSLYSHNEQFF

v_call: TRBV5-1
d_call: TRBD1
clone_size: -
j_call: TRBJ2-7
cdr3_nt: TGCGCCAGCAGCCCATCCGGACAGGGAGCCTACGAGCAGTACTTC
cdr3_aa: CASSPSGQGAYEQYF

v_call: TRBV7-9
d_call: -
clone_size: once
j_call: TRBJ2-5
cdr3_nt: TGTGCCAGCAGCTTATTTGTCAGGGCTGAAGAGACCCAGTACTTC
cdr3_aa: CASSLFVRAEETQYF

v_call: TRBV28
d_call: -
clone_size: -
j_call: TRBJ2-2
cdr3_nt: TGTGCCAGCAGTTTACCCGTCACCGGGGAGCTGTTTTTT
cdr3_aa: CASSLPVTGELFF

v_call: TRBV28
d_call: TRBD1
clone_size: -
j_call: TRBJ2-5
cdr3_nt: TGTGCCAGCAGCCGTCCTACAACAGGGGCGCAAGAGACCCAGTACTTC
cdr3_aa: CASSRPTTGAQETQYF

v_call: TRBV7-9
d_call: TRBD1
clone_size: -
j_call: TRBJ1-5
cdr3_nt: TGTGCCAGCAGCTTAGAAGGACAGGGTAAGCAGCCCCAGCATTTT
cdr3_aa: CASSLEGQGKQPQHF

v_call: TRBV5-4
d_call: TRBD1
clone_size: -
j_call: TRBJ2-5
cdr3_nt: TGTGCCAGCAGCCCGGGACAGGGGGGGAGGACCCAGTACTTC
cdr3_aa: CASSPGQGGRTQYF

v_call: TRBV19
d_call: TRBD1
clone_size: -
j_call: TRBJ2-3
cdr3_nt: TGTGCCAGTAGTATCTTTACCGGGACAGAGGAACCAGATACGCAGTATTTT
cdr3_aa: CASSIFTGTEEPDTQYF

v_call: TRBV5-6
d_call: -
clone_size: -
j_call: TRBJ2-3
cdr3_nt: TGTGCCAGCAGCTTGGATCCCCGGGGGACGACCACAGATACGCAGTATTTT
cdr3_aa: CASSLDPRGTTTDTQYF

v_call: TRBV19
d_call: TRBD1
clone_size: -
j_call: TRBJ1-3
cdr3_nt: TGTGCCAGCGAGGAGGGGGCATCCGGAAACACCATATATTTT
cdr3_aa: CASEEGASGNTIYF

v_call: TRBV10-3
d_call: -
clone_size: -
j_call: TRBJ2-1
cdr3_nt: TGTGCCATCAGTGAGTCGAGGTTTAATGAGCAGTTCTTC
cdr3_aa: CAISESRFNEQFF

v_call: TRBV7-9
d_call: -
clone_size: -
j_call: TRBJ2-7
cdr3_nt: TGTGCCAGCAGTCAGGGCGGGGCCTCGAGGGAGCAGTACTTC
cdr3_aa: CASSQGGASREQYF

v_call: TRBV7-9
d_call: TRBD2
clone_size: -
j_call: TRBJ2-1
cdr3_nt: TGTGCCAGCAGCTTTTCGGGCGGGAGTGGCAATGAGCAGTTCTTC
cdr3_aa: CASSFSGGSGNEQFF

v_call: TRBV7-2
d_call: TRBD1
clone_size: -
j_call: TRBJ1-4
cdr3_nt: TGTGCCAGCAGCTTTTCCGACAGGGATGAAAAACTGTTTTTT
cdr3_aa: CASSFSDRDEKLFF

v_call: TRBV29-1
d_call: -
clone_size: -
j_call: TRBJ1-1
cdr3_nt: TGCAGCGTCCGAGGTGGGAGCCCTGAAGCTTTCTTT
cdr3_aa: CSVRGGSPEAFF

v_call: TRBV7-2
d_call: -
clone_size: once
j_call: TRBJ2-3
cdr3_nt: TGTGCCAGCAGCTTAGGCCTAGCCAGCACAGATACGCAGTATTTT
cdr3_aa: CASSLGLASTDTQYF

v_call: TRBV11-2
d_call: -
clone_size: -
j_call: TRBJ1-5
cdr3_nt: TGTGCCAGCAGCAGCGGGTCTAGCAATCAGCCCCAGCATTTT
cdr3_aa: CASSSGSSNQPQHF

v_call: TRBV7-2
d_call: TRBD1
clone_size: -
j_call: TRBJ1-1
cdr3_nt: TGTGCCAGCAGCCCCGGGACAGGATTGAACACTGAAGCTTTCTTT
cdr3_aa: CASSPGTGLNTEAFF

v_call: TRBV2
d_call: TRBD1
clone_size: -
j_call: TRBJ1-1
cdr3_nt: TGTGCCAACACAGGACAGGGGAACACTGAAGCTTTCTTT
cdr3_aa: CANTGQGNTEAFF

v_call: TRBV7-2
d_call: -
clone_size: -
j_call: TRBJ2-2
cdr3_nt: TGTGCCAGCAGCTGGCAAACCGGGGAGCTGTTTTTT
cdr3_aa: CASSWQTGELFF

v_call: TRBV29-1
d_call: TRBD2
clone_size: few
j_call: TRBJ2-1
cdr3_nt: TGCAGCGTTGTTGGACTAGCGGCTTCCTACAATGAGCAGTTCTTC
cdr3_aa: CSVVGLAASYNEQFF

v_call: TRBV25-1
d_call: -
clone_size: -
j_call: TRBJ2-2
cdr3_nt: TGTGCCAGCAGTGAAAGGGGAACAGGGCCCACCGGGGAGCTGTTTTTT
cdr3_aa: CASSERGTGPTGELFF

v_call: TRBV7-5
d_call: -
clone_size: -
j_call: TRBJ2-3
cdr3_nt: TGTGTCAGAAGCTTAGACGGAGGGGACGGCACAGATACGCAGTATTTT
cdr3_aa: CVRSLDGGDGTDTQYF

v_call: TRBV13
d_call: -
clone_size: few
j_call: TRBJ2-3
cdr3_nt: TGTGCCAGCAGCTTTGGATTGGGGGCCGGGACAGATACGCAGTATTTT
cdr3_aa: CASSFGLGAGTDTQYF

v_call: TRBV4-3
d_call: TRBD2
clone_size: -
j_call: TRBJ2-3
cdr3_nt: TGCGCCAGCAGCCAAGGGGGTAGCGGGCGCACAGATACGCAGTATTTT
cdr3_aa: CASSQGGSGRTDTQYF

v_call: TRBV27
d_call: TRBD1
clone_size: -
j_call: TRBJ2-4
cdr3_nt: TGTGCCAGCAGTTTTAGTGGGACAGGGATCGACAGTCAGTACTTC
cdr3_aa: CASSFSGTGIDSQYF

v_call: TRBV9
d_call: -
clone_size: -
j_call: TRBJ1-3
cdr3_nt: TGTGCCAGCAGCGTAGGTCGTGGGGGCGGAAACACCATATATTTT
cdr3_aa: CASSVGRGGGNTIYF

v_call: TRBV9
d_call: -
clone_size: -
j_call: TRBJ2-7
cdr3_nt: TGTGCCAGCAGCCCTCGGGACTTACACTACGAGCAGTACTTC
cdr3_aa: CASSPRDLHYEQYF

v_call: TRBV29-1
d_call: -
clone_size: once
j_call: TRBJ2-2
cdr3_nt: TGCAGCGTTTACGGTAGCTTGAACACCGGGGAGCTGTTTTTT
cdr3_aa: CSVYGSLNTGELFF

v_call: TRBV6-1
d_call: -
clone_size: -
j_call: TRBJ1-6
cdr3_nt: TGTGCCAGCAGTGACCGGGACACCTATTCACCCCTCCACTTT
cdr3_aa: CASSDRDTYSPLHF

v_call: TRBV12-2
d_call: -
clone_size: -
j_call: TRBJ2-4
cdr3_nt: TGTGCAAGTCGAAACGAGACAGGGGGAGAGTACTTC
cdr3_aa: CASRNETGGEYF

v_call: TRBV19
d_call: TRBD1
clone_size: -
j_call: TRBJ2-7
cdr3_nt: TGTGCCAGTAGGCGCCCGGGACAGTTCTACGAGCAGTACTTC
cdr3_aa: CASRRPGQFYEQYF

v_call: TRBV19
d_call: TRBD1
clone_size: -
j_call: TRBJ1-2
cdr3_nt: TGTGCCAGTAGTGGACAGGGTTACTATGGCTACACCTTC
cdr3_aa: CASSGQGYYGYTF

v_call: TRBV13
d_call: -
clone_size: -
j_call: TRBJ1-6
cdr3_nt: TGTGCCAGCAGCCTAGGACAATATAATTCACCCCTCCACTTT
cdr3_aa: CASSLGQYNSPLHF

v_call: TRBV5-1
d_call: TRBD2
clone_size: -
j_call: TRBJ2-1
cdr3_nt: TGCGCCAGCAGCTTAGCGGGAGTGAGGGACAATGAGCAGTTCTTC
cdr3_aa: CASSLAGVRDNEQFF

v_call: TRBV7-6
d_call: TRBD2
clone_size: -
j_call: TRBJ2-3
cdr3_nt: TGTGCCAGCAGCTTCCGGGTAGCGGGGGGGCGGTCAGATACGCAGTATTTT
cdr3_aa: CASSFRVAGGRSDTQYF

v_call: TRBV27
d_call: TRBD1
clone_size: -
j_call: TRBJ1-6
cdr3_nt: TGTGCCAGCAGTCCCACGACAGGGGGCGCTAAGAATTCACCCCTCCACTTT
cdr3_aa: CASSPTTGGAKNSPLHF